This note documents a single TCR beta chain sequence. Antigen specificity is unknown. These data come from a study of T-cell memory formation after mild COVID-19. Overall study findings and caveats: Pre-infection memory held some responding clones, suggesting pre-existing cross-reactive T cells responded. Nothing confirmed that second-wave clones peaking on day 37 were specific for SARS-CoV-2.

The germline V gene has CDR1 SGHTA and CDR2 FQGNSA. V was shortened by 3 bases and J by 2 bases, with 9 bases between the two germline ends. The CDR3 loop spans 14 amino acids. TCRdb reprocessed the 5' RACE reads via MiXCR and lists one record per CDR3 protein. The data show approximately 500,000 distinct CDR3 sequences, around a quarter seen once. The sequencing sample was made of PBMCs or a T cell subset sorted from them (not recorded which). The chain is built from TRBV7-2 and TRBJ2-3; D is ambiguous. The sequence was collected from an adult woman who had mild COVID-19 (a few samples of this study predate the infection). Cell type and time point are not known. CDR3 coding DNA: TGTGCCAGCAGCTTTTTTGAGGCCACAGATACGCAGTATTTT. It yields the protein CASSFFEATDTQYF.